The present T cell receptor beta chain was sequenced within a study of cytomegalovirus exposure and HLA in healthy donors. The donors were in the roughly 120-subject validation cohort, distinct from the approximately 610-subject first cohort. Study-level points and caveats: A list of around 150 TCR beta chains associated with cytomegalovirus was given.

About this clone itself: The antigen remains unidentified.

Germline trimming cut 3 bases from V and 9 bases from J; bases unmatched to any gene: 9. The CDR3 contains 15 residues. CDR1 is SGDLS and CDR2 is YYNGEE in the germline V gene. Libraries were prepared by immunoSEQ multiplex PCR; TCRdb keeps only in-frame clonotypes and omits some of them. The sample records more than 95,000 clones, 85% to 90% being singletons. The chain recombines TRBV9 with TRBJ2-1; TRBD2 aligns across 10 bases. The TCR sequence derives from a woman in her late teens or twenties in good health and CMV-seronegative. The specimen was PBMCs. Here the CDR3 DNA reads TGTGCCAGCAGCGAGTCTCTAGCGGGAGATCCTGAGCAGTTCTTC. Translated, it gives CASSESLAGDPEQFF.